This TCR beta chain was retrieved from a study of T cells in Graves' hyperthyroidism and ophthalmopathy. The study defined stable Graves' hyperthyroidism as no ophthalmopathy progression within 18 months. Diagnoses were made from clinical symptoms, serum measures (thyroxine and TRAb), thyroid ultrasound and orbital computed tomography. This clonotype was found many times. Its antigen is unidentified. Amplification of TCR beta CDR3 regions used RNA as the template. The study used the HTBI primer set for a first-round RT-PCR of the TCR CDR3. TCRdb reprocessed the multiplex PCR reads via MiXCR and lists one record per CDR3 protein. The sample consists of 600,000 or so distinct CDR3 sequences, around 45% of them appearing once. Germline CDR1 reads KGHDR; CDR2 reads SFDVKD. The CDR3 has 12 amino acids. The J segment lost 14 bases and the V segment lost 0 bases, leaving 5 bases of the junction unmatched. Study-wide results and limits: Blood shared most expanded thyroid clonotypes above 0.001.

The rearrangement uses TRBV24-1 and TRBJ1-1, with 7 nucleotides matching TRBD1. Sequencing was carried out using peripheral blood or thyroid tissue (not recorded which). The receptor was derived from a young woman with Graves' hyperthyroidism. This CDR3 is CATSDLREGQFF. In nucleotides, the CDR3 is TGTGCCACCAGTGATTTGCGGGAGGGACAGTTCTTT.